One sample yielded the 5 T cell receptor beta chains listed below, sequenced in a study of CD4 T cells in relation to SARS-CoV-2 and coronaviruses. Assay: immunoSEQ multiplex PCR; the TCRdb copy retains only in-frame clones and omits some. This sample has tens of thousands of clones; about four fifths occur once, and the top ten carry roughly 3.2%. Antigens of these TCRs are unknown. The sequencing input was memory CD4+ T cells from PBMCs, cultured in vitro. The receptors stem from an adult with COVID-19.

The chain has TRBV2 and TRBJ1-5, with a tentative D call TRBD1 (5 bases). Trimming shortened V by 6 bases and J by 2 bases, and 17 bases separated the two germline ends. Germline loops: CDR1 SNHLY, CDR2 FYNNEI. CDR3 length equals 16 residues. The CDR3 spells CASRPWGGLGNQPQHF. DNA for the CDR3: TGTGCCAGCAGGCCCTGGGGCGGTCTTGGCAATCAGCCCCAGCATTTT.

This chain uses TRBV4-3 with TRBJ2-1; perhaps TRBD1 as D (6 bases). The CDR3 is 17 amino acids. Germline V gives CDR1 LGHNA, CDR2 YSLEER. The V end was cut by 4 bases, the J end by 5 bases, with 21 bases between. The CDR3 DNA is TGCGCCAGCAGCCTGGAAGTGAGGTTGGACAGAGACAATGAGCAGTTCTTC. Translated, it gives CASSLEVRLDRDNEQFF.

The J gene is TRBJ2-2, the V gene TRBV29-1; D unclear. V shed 2 bases and J shed 8 bases, with 6 bases lying between them. Per germline, CDR1 SQVTM and CDR2 ANQGSEA. The CDR3 extends over 11 amino acids. The CDR3 protein is CSVEKWGELFF. The DNA for the CDR3 is TGCAGCGTTGAAAAGTGGGGGGAGCTGTTTTTT.

The chain recombines TRBV5-8 with TRBJ2-3, with 15 positions matching TRBD2. V lost 4 bases to trimming and J lost 3 bases; unmatched junction nucleotides: 3. CDR1 is SGHTS and CDR2 is YDEGEE in the germline V gene. This CDR3 is built from 16 residues. As DNA, the CDR3 is TGTGCCAGCAGCGGTGGGACTAGCGGGAGGACAGATACGCAGTATTTT. Its translation: CASSGGTSGRTDTQYF.

The chain uses TRBV7-3 and TRBJ2-4; tentative D call: TRBD2 (5 bases). CDR3 length: 13 residues. Trimming cost V 5 bases and J 9 bases, with 14 bases left between them. Germline assignment: CDR1 SGHTA and CDR2 FQGTGA. CDR3 protein: CASSPNTRGIQYF. Here the CDR3 DNA reads TGTGCCAGCAGCCCCAACACCCGGGGCATTCAGTACTTC.